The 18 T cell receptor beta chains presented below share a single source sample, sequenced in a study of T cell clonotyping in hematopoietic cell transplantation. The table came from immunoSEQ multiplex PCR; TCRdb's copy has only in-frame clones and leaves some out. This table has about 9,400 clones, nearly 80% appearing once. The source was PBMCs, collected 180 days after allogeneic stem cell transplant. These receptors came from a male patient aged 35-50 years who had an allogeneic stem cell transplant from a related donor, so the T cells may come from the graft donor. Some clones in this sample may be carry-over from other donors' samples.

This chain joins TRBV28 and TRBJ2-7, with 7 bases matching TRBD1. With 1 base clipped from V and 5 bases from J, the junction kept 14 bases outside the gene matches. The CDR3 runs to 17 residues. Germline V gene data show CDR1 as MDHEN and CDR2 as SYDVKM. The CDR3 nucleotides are TGTGCCAGCAGTTTATCTAGGGACAGTCCCCAAACGAACGAGCAGTACTTC. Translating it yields CASSLSRDSPQTNEQYF.

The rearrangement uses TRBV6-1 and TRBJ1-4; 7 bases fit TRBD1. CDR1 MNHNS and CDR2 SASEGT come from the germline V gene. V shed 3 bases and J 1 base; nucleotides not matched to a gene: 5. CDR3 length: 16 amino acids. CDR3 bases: TGTGCCAGCAGTGAGAGGGACAGCCGAACTAATGAAAAACTGTTTTTT. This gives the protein CASSERDSRTNEKLFF.

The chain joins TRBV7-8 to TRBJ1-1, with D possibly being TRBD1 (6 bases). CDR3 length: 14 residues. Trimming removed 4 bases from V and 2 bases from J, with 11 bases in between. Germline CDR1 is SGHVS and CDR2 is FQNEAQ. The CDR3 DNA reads TGTGCCAGCAGCTCAATCGGGACAAACACTGAAGCTTTCTTT. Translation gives CASSSIGTNTEAFF.

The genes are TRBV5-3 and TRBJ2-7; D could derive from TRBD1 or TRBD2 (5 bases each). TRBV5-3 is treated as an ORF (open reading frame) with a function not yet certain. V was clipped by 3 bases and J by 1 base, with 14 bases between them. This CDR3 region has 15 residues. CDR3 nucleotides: TGTGCCAGAAGCTGGCTAGTAGGGGAGTCCTACGAGCAGTACTTC. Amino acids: CARSWLVGESYEQYF.

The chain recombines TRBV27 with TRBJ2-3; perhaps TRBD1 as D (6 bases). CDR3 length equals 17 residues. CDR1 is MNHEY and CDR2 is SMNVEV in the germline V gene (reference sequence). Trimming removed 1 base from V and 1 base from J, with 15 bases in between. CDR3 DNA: TGTGCCAGCAGTTTATTAAGTTTGGGGGCGGGCACAGATACGCAGTATTTT. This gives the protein CASSLLSLGAGTDTQYF.

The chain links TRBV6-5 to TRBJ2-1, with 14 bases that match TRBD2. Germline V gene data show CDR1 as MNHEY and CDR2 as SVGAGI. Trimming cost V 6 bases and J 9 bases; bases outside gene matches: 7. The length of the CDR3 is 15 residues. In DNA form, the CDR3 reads TGTGCCAGCAGGAAGGGACTAGCGGGGGATCCTGAGCAGTTCTTC. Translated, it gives CASRKGLAGDPEQFF.

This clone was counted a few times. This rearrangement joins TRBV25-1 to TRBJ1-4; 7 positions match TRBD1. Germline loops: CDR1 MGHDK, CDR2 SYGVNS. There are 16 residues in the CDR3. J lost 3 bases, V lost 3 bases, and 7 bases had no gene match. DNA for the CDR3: TGTGCCAGCAGTGATCAAGGACAGGCTCCTAATGAAAAACTGTTTTTT. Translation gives CASSDQGQAPNEKLFF.

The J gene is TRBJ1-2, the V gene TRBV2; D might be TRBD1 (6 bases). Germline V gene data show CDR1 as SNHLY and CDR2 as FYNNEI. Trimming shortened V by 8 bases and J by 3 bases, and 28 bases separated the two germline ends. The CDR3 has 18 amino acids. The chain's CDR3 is CASDPPKGDIIRDYGYTF. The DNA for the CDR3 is TGTGCCAGCGATCCCCCCAAGGGGGACATCATCCGGGACTATGGCTACACCTTC.

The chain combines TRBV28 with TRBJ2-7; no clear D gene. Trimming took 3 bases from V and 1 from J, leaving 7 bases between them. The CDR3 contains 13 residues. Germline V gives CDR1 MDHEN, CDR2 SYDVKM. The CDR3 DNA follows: TGTGCCAGCAGTTTGACGTGGTCCTACGAGCAGTACTTC. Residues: CASSLTWSYEQYF.

The CDR3 sequence: CASRSGQINTEAFF. CDR3 coding DNA: TGTGCCAGCAGATCCGGACAGATAAACACTGAAGCTTTCTTT. The chain couples TRBV25-1 to TRBJ1-1; TRBD1 might be the D (6 bases). Germline CDR1 MGHDK, CDR2 SYGVNS. CDR3 length: 14 residues. Trimming shortened V by 6 bases and J by 2 bases, and 13 bases separated the two germline ends.

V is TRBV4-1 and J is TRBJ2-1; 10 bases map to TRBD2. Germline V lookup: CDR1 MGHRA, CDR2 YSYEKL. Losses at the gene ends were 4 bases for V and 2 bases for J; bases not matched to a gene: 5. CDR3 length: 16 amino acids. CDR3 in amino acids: CASSLAGTSAYNEQFF. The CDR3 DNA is TGCGCCAGCAGCCTAGCCGGGACTAGCGCCTACAATGAGCAGTTCTTC.

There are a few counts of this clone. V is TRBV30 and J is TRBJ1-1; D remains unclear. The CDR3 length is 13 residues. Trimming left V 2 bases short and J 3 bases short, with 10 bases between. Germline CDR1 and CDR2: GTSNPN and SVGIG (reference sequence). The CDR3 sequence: CAWSISTHTEAFF. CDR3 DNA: TGTGCCTGGAGTATAAGTACACACACTGAAGCTTTCTTT.

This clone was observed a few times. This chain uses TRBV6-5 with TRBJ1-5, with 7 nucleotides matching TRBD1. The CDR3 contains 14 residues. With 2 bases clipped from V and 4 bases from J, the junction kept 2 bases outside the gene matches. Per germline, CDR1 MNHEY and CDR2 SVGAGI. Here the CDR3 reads CASSYRGRNQPQHF. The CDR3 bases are TGTGCCAGCAGTTACAGGGGGCGGAATCAGCCCCAGCATTTT.

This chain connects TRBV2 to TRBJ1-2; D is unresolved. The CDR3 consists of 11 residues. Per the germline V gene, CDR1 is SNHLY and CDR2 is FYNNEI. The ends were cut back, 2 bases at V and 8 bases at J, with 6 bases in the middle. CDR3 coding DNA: TGTGCCAGCAGTGAATCGTGGGGCTACACCTTC. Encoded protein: CASSESWGYTF.

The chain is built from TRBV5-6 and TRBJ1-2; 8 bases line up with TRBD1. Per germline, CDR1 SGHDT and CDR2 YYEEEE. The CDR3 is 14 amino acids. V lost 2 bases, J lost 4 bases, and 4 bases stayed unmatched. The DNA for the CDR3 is TGTGCCAGCAGCTTTCAGGGGGCAGGCTATGGCTACACCTTC. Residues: CASSFQGAGYGYTF.

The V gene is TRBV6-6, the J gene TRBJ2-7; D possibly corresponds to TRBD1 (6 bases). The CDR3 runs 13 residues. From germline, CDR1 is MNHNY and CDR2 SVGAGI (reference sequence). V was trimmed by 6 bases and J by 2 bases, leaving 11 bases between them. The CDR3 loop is CASRTPGAYEQYF. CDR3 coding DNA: TGTGCCAGCAGGACCCCAGGGGCCTACGAGCAGTACTTC.

CDR3 sequence (DNA): TGCGCCAGCAGCCAAGAGGGGCTAATGGACAATGAGCAGTTCTTC. It is translated as CASSQEGLMDNEQFF. The chain combines TRBV4-3 with TRBJ2-1; weak D call: TRBD1 (5 bases). This CDR3 comprises 15 residues. Deletions cut 0 bases from V and 5 bases from J, with 11 bases between. Germline CDR1 and CDR2: LGHNA and YSLEER.

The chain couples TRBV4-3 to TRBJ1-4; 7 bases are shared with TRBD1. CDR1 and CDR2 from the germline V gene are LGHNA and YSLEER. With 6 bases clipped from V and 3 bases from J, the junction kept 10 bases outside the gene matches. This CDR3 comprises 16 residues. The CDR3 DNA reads TGCGCCAGCAGTGGCAGCCCGGGACAGCCTAATGAAAAACTGTTTTTT. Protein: CASSGSPGQPNEKLFF.